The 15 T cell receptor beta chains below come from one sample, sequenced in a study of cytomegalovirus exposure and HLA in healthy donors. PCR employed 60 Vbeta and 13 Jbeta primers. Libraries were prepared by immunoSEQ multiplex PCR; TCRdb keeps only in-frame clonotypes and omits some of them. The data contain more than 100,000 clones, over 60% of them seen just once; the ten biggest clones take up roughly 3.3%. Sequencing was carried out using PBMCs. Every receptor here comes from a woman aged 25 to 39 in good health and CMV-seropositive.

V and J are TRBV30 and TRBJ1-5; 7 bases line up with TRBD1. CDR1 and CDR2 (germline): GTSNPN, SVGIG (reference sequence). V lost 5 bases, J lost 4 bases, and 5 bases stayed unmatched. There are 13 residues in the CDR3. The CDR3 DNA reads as TGTGCCTGGGGAAGGGACAGTAATCAGCCCCAGCATTTT. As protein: CAWGRDSNQPQHF.

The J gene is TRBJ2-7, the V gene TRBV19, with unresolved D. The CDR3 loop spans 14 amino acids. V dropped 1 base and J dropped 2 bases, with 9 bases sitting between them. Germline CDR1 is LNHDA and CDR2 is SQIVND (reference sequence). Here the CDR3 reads CASSIGSSTYEQYF. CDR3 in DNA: TGTGCCAGTAGTATAGGGTCCAGTACCTACGAGCAGTACTTC.

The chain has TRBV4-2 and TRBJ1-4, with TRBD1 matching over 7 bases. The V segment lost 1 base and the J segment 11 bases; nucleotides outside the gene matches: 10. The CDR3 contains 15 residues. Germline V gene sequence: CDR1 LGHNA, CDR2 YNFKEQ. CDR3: CASSQGSTGELKLFF. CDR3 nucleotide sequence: TGTGCCAGCAGCCAAGGGTCCACAGGGGAATTGAAACTGTTTTTT.

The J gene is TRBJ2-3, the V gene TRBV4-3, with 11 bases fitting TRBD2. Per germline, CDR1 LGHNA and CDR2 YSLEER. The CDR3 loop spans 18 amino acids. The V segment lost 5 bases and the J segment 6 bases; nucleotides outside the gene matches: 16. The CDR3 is CASSLRDRLAGGPDTQYF. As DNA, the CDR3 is TGCGCCAGCAGCTTAAGGGACCGTCTAGCGGGGGGCCCGGATACGCAGTATTTT.

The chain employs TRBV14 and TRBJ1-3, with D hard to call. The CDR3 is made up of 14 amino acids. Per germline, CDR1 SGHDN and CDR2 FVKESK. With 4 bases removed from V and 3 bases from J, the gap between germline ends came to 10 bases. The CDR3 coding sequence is TGTGCCAGCAGCCCCTACCGAGATGGAAACACCATATATTTT. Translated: CASSPYRDGNTIYF.

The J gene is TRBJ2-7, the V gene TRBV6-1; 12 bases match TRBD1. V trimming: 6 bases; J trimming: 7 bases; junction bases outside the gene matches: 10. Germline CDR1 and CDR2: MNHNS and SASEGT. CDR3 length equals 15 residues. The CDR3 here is CASRGVGDRGREQYF. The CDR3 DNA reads TGTGCCAGCAGGGGGGTGGGGGACAGGGGGCGAGAGCAGTACTTC.

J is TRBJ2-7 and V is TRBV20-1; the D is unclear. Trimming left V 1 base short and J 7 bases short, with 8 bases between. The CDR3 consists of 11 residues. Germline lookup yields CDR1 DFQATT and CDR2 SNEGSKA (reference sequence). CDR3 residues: CSARVVLEQYF. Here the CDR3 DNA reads TGCAGTGCTAGAGTAGTACTGGAGCAGTACTTC.

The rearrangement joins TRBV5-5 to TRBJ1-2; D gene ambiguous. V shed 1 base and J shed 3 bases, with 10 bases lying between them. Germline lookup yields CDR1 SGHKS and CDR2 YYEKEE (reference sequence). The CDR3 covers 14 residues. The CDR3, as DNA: TGTGCCAGCAGCTTGTCCCCCGGGGACTATGGCTACACCTTC. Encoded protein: CASSLSPGDYGYTF. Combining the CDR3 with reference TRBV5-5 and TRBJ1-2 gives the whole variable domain DAGVTQSPTHLIKTRGQQVTLRCSPISGHKSVSWYQQVLGQGPQFIFQYYEKEERGRGNFPDRFSARQFPNYSSELNVNALLLGDSALYLCASSLSPGDYGYTFGSGTRLTVV.

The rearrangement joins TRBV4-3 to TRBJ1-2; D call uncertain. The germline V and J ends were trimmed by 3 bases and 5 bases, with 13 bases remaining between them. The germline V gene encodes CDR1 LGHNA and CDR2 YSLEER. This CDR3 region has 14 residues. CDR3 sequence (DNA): TGCGCCAGCAGCCAGGACCTTCGAGGGTATGGCTACACCTTC. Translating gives CASSQDLRGYGYTF.

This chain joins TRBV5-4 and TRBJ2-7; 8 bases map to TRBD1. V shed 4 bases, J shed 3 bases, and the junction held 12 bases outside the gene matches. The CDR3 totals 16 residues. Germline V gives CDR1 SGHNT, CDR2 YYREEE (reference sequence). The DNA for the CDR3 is TGTGCCAGCAGCATACGGACAGGGAAGTCCCGCTACGAGCAGTACTTC. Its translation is CASSIRTGKSRYEQYF.

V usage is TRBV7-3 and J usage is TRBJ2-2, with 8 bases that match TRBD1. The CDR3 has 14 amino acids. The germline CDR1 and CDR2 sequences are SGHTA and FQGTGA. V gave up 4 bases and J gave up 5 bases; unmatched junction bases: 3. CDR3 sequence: CASSSTGETGELFF. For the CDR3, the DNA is TGTGCCAGCAGCTCGACAGGGGAAACCGGGGAGCTGTTTTTT.

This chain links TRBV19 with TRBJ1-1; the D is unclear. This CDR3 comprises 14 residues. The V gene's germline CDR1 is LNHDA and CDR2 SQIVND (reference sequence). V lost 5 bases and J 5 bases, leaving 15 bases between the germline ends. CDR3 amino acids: CASSRGDSGTEAFF. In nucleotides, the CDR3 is TGTGCCAGTAGTCGAGGAGATTCTGGGACTGAAGCTTTCTTT.

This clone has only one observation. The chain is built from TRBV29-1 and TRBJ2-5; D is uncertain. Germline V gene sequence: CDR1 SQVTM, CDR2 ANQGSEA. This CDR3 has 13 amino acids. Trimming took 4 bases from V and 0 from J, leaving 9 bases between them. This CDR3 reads CSVAQNYQETQYF. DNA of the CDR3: TGCAGCGTTGCACAGAACTACCAAGAGACCCAGTACTTC.

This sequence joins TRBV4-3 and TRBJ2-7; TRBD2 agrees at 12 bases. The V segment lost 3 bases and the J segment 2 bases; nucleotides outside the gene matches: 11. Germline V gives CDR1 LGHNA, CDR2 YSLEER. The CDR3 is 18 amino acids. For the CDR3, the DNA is TGCGCCAGCAGCCAGTTCCTAGCGGGGGGGAATATGGCCTACGAGCAGTACTTC. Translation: CASSQFLAGGNMAYEQYF.

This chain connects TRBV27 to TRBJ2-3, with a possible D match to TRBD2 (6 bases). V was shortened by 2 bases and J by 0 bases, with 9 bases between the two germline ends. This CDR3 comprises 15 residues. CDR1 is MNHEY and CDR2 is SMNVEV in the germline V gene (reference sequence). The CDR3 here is CASSLRLVSTDTQYF. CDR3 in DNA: TGTGCCAGCAGTTTACGACTAGTGAGCACAGATACGCAGTATTTT.